This T cell receptor beta chain was sequenced in a study of T cells after yellow fever vaccination. Looking at the study overall: SMART-Seq v4 Ultra Low Input served to prepare low-cell-number fractions. Findings and caveats of the study: Among primary-vaccination clones, most reappeared after the booster, at roughly 95% for CD4 and approximately 90% for CD8. The CD4 and CD8 compartments had a small share of their clonotypes in common.

This clonotype was detected only a few times. Antigen specificity is unknown. The TCR cDNA carried a universal primer site and UMIs from 5'RACE template switching. One entry per CDR3 protein, called by TCRdb with MiXCR from the 5' RACE reads. The table lists roughly 310,000 distinct CDR3 sequences, 8.7% of them singletons. The material was PBMCs, obtained on the day of the first yellow fever vaccination. The receptor was isolated from a man aged 18 to 29 who received the YFV17D yellow fever vaccine.

The CDR3 is CASSFLKGGKETQYF. CDR3 bases: TGCGCCAGCAGCTTTTTAAAGGGAGGAAAAGAGACCCAGTACTTC. This chain uses TRBV5-1 with TRBJ2-5; D perhaps matches TRBD2 (6 bases). The CDR3 has 15 residues. V was clipped by 2 bases and J by 3 bases, with 14 bases between them. The germline V gene encodes CDR1 SGHRS and CDR2 YFSETQ.